This T cell receptor beta chain was obtained from a study of immune reconstitution after stem cell transplant in scleroderma (dated by TCRdb to about 2017). As for this clonotype: Its antigen remains unidentified. It has no much larger one-base neighbor in the sample; base qualities were not kept.

The CDR3 contains 15 residues, cysteine and phenylalanine counted. Left in the record is the CDR3 DNA by itself, 45 bases read in frame from the first base. Based on the germline V gene, the CDR1 and CDR2 sequences are SGHDN and FVKESK. V lost 5 bases and J lost 1 base, and the count of bases not matched to a germline gene is 6. Libraries were built with RT-PCR. The run used an Illumina MiSeq. In TCRdb, the public reads were trimmed at Q25 with fastp and aligned with MiXCR, with productive beta chains retained. Rows merge per CDR3 protein into single entries with the most common DNA and genes. The sample includes 1,500 to 2,000 distinct CDR3 sequences, with over 11% observed a single time. About 24% of the sample is in the top ten clones.

Sampling took place before or after autologous hematopoietic stem cell transplantation (not recorded which). This chain is built from TRBV14 and TRBJ1-2; TRBD1 aligns with 8 central bases. This clonotype was sampled from a female donor with systemic sclerosis. The CDR3: CASSGGQEVNYGYTF. The bases read TGTGCCAGCAGCGGGGGACAGGAAGTTAACTATGGCTACACCTTC.